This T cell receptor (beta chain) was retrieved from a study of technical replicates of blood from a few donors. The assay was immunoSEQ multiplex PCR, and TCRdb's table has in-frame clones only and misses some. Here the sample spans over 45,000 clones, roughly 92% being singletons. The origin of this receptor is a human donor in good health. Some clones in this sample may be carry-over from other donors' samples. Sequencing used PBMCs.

CDR3 sequence reads: CASSIRQGVNYGYTF. The CDR3, as DNA: TGTGCCAGTAGTATCCGACAGGGAGTTAACTATGGCTACACCTTC. This chain links TRBV19 with TRBJ1-2; 7 bases map to TRBD1. The CDR3 loop spans 15 amino acids. Per germline, CDR1 LNHDA and CDR2 SQIVND (reference sequence). Unmatched junction bases numbered 5, after V lost 3 bases and J lost 1 base.